The 27 T cell receptor beta chains below all came from one sample that was sequenced in a study of OX40 agonist ivuxolimab in advanced cancers. Repertoires were generated with immunoSEQ multiplex PCR, while TCRdb's copy carries only in-frame clones and drops some. This sample carries tens of thousands of clones, 92% of them seen once, and the ten largest clones take 30% to 40%. The specimen comprised CD4+ or CD8+ T cells sorted from blood, sampled in a trial of the OX40 agonist ivuxolimab. The receptors come from an adult with an advanced solid tumor such as melanoma, head and neck, liver or kidney cancer.

A single count supports this clone. The rearrangement joins TRBV19 to TRBJ2-6, with D hard to call. The CDR3 spans 15 residues. Looked up from germline, CDR1 is LNHDA and CDR2 is SQIVND (reference sequence). V was trimmed by 2 bases and J by 1 base, leaving 6 bases between them. CDR3 in DNA: TGTGCCAGTAGTATAACGGCTTCTGGGGCCAACGTCCTGACTTTC. As protein: CASSITASGANVLTF.

The rearrangement links TRBV28 to TRBJ2-7, with D possibly matching TRBD1 (5 bases). The V gene lost 9 bases and the J gene lost 4 bases, with 22 bases spanning the gap. The germline V gene encodes CDR1 MDHEN and CDR2 SYDVKM. The CDR3 totals 15 residues. CDR3 sequence: CASTTNVWGEYEQYF. As DNA, the CDR3 is TGTGCCAGTACCACAAACGTCTGGGGCGAGTACGAGCAGTACTTC.

The chain joins TRBV28 to TRBJ2-7; no clear D. The CDR3 extends over 14 amino acids. V dropped 2 bases and J dropped 0 bases, with 8 bases sitting between them. Germline CDR1 is MDHEN and CDR2 is SYDVKM. The CDR3 is CASSLGPYSYEQYF. As DNA, the CDR3 is TGTGCCAGCAGTTTAGGGCCGTACTCCTACGAGCAGTACTTC. Filled out from reference TRBV28 and TRBJ2-7, the complete variable domain reads DVKVTQSSRYLVKRTGEKVFLECVQDMDHENMFWYRQDPGLGLRLIYFSYDVKMKEKGDIPEGYSVSREKKERFSLILESASTNQTSMYLCASSLGPYSYEQYFGPGTRLTVT.

This clone has just one count. CDR3 amino acids: CASSPLGQGNYEQYF. Written as DNA, the CDR3 is TGTGCCAGCAGTCCCTTGGGACAGGGGAACTACGAGCAGTACTTC. The V call is TRBV27, the J call TRBJ2-7, with 10 nucleotides matching TRBD1. This CDR3 comprises 15 residues. Germline trimming cut 5 bases from V and 3 bases from J; bases unmatched to any gene: 7. Per germline, CDR1 MNHEY and CDR2 SMNVEV (reference sequence).

The chain combines TRBV9 with TRBJ2-2; either TRBD1 or TRBD2 may supply D (5 bases each). The germline gives CDR1 SGDLS, CDR2 YYNGEE. Trimming took 1 base from V and 3 from J, leaving 10 bases between them. The CDR3 contains 15 residues. The chain's CDR3 is CASSVKGTDTGELFF. The DNA for the CDR3 is TGTGCCAGCAGCGTAAAGGGGACGGACACCGGGGAGCTGTTTTTT.

V gene TRBV10-3 combines with J gene TRBJ1-1; D call uncertain. V shed 3 bases and J shed 3 bases, with 5 bases lying between them. The CDR3 sequence is 12 residues long. Germline values: CDR1 ENHRY, CDR2 SYGVKD. The CDR3 DNA sequence: TGTGCCATCAGTGAAGATGACACTGAAGCTTTCTTT. Translated, it gives CAISEDDTEAFF.

In this sample, this clone turned up a few times. The rearrangement joins TRBV13 to TRBJ2-2, with D unresolved. The germline V gene has CDR1 PRHDT and CDR2 FYEKMQ (reference sequence). The CDR3 is made up of 17 amino acids. Trimming left V 0 bases short and J 5 bases short, with 16 bases between. CDR3 amino acids: CASSLGQALMLTGELFF. The CDR3 coding sequence is TGTGCCAGCAGCTTAGGTCAGGCCCTCATGTTAACCGGGGAGCTGTTTTTT.

The chain couples TRBV27 to TRBJ2-7; D uncertain. The germline V gene encodes CDR1 MNHEY and CDR2 SMNVEV (reference sequence). Trimming pared 5 bases from V and 0 bases from J, leaving 14 bases between. CDR3 length equals 15 residues. The CDR3 DNA sequence: TGTGCCAGCAGTCTCTCCACCGAGAGCTCCTACGAGCAGTACTTC. Encoded protein: CASSLSTESSYEQYF.

CDR3 loop: CASSMDGATNEKLFF. In DNA, the CDR3 is TGTGCCAGCAGTATGGACGGGGCGACTAATGAAAAACTGTTTTTT. V usage is TRBV27 and J usage is TRBJ1-4, with D possibly being TRBD1 (5 bases). Trimming removed 5 bases at V and 2 bases at J, with 12 bases between. Looked up from germline, CDR1 is MNHEY and CDR2 is SMNVEV (reference sequence). The CDR3 consists of 15 residues.

The chain combines TRBV15 with TRBJ2-4; 10 bases line up with TRBD2. The CDR3 spans 19 residues. From germline, CDR1 is LNHNV and CDR2 YYDKDF (reference sequence). Germline trimming cut 1 base from V and 0 bases from J; bases unmatched to any gene: 9. The CDR3 here is CATSRGGLAGAGAKNIQYF. CDR3 nucleotides: TGTGCCACCAGCAGAGGAGGGCTAGCGGGAGCAGGAGCCAAAAACATTCAGTACTTC.

This clone was observed once. The chain recombines TRBV5-1 with TRBJ2-2; D is uncertain. The CDR3 totals 15 residues. Germline V gene data show CDR1 as SGHRS and CDR2 as YFSETQ. V was trimmed by 0 bases and J by 1 base, leaving 7 bases between them. The CDR3 sequence: CASSLVAGNTGELFF. CDR3 DNA sequence: TGCGCCAGCAGCTTGGTGGCAGGGAACACCGGGGAGCTGTTTTTT.

The rearrangement uses TRBV19 and TRBJ2-7; D gene uncertain. Germline CDR1 and CDR2: LNHDA and SQIVND (reference sequence). V lost 1 base and J 3 bases, leaving 10 bases between the germline ends. CDR3 length equals 14 residues. This chain's CDR3 is CASSIATESYEQYF. The CDR3 DNA is TGTGCCAGTAGTATAGCTACAGAAAGCTACGAGCAGTACTTC.

This rearrangement joins TRBV9 to TRBJ2-7; D call uncertain. The CDR3 length is 14 residues. The germline V gene encodes CDR1 SGDLS and CDR2 YYNGEE. Trimming shortened V by 0 bases and J by 6 bases, and 13 bases separated the two germline ends. CDR3 DNA: TGTGCCAGCAGCGTAGGGGTTAGCTCGGTCGAGCAGTACTTC. It specifies CASSVGVSSVEQYF.

This clone turned up a few times. The chain joins TRBV4-1 to TRBJ2-7; 8 bases line up with TRBD2. CDR3 length: 17 residues. The germline gives CDR1 MGHRA, CDR2 YSYEKL. J gave up 11 bases and V 0 bases, and 18 bases lay outside the gene matches. CDR3 region: CASSQENGGSGSERKYF. The CDR3 nucleotides read TGCGCCAGCAGCCAAGAAAATGGGGGAAGCGGGAGCGAGAGGAAGTACTTC.

This chain connects TRBV6-6 to TRBJ1-1, with D unresolved. This CDR3 spans 14 amino acids. CDR1 and CDR2 from the germline V gene are MNHNY and SVGAGI (reference sequence). Deletions cut 7 bases from V and 0 bases from J, with 12 bases between. The CDR3 here is CASIQTVMNTEAFF. Here the CDR3 DNA reads TGTGCCAGCATTCAAACGGTCATGAACACTGAAGCTTTCTTT.

The chain uses TRBV5-4 and TRBJ1-1; 10 nucleotides match TRBD1. This CDR3 contains 17 residues. Germline V gene sequence: CDR1 SGHNT, CDR2 YYREEE (reference sequence). V lost 0 bases and J lost 5; bases outside the gene matches: 10. The CDR3 nucleotides are TGTGCCAGCAGCTTGGGAGGGACAGGGGAGGGGATGACTGAAGCTTTCTTT. Translated, it gives CASSLGGTGEGMTEAFF.

The gene calls are TRBV6-5 and TRBJ2-1; TRBD1 matches 7 bases. The ends lost 5 bases at V and 4 bases at J; junction bases unmatched: 5. The CDR3 totals 14 residues. CDR1 and CDR2 from the germline V gene are MNHEY and SVGAGI. The CDR3, as DNA: TGTGCCAGCAGTCGGCCAGGGGGTTACAATGAGCAGTTCTTC. Protein: CASSRPGGYNEQFF.

The chain recombines TRBV4-3 with TRBJ2-7; maybe TRBD2 (6 bases). V was clipped by 3 bases and J by 4 bases, with 13 bases between them. The CDR3 has 14 amino acids. Germline V CDR1 and CDR2: LGHNA, YSLEER. CDR3 nucleotide sequence: TGCGCCAGCAGCCAGCGGGACGGGGGATACGAGCAGTACTTC. Translation gives CASSQRDGGYEQYF.

This sequence joins TRBV7-6 and TRBJ1-6, with D possibly being TRBD1 (6 bases). Germline-derived CDR1 and CDR2 are SGHVS and FNYEAQ. V was cut by 3 bases and J by 7 bases, with 13 bases left in between. CDR3 length: 15 residues. The chain's CDR3 is CASSFHGDTNSPLHF. The CDR3 DNA sequence: TGTGCCAGCAGCTTCCATGGGGACACGAATTCACCCCTCCACTTT.

The rearrangement joins TRBV4-3 to TRBJ1-3; tentatively, D is TRBD1 (6 bases). The CDR3 has 17 amino acids. The germline gives CDR1 LGHNA, CDR2 YSLEER. V was trimmed by 0 bases and J by 0 bases, leaving 12 bases between them. CDR3 loop: CASSQEGGYLSGNTIYF. DNA of the CDR3: TGCGCCAGCAGCCAAGAGGGGGGCTACCTCTCTGGAAACACCATATATTTT.

This clone was recorded only once. The chain is built from TRBV7-2 and TRBJ2-3; 11 nucleotides line up with TRBD1. The CDR3 totals 16 residues. Germline CDR1 is SGHTA and CDR2 is FQGNSA. Trimming cost V 1 base and J 7 bases; bases outside gene matches: 7. The CDR3 DNA follows: TGTGCCAGCAGCTTAGAGATTGGGACAGGGGGACATACGCAGTATTTT. Protein sequence: CASSLEIGTGGHTQYF. Full variable domain (rest looked up from reference TRBV7-2 and TRBJ2-3): GAGVSQSPSNKVTEKGKDVELRCDPISGHTALYWYRQSLGQGLEFLIYFQGNSAPDKSGLPSDRFSAERTGGSVSTLTIQRTQQEDSAVYLCASSLEIGTGGHTQYFGPGTRLTVL.

This clone was recorded only once. The chain combines TRBV19 with TRBJ1-1; 7 nucleotides align to TRBD1. Trimming cost V 4 bases and J 3 bases; bases outside gene matches: 5. Germline assignment: CDR1 LNHDA and CDR2 SQIVND (reference sequence). This CDR3 contains 14 residues. The DNA for the CDR3 is TGTGCCAGTAGTAGGGCCCAGGGGGACACTGAAGCTTTCTTT. Amino acid sequence: CASSRAQGDTEAFF.

The V call is TRBV5-6, the J call TRBJ2-5; 7 nucleotides agree with TRBD1. There are 14 residues in the CDR3. Unmatched junction bases numbered 10, after V lost 4 bases and J lost 7 bases. Germline-derived CDR1 and CDR2 are SGHDT and YYEEEE. The CDR3 nucleotides are TGTGCCAGCAGCACCGGGACAGCTAAAGGGACCCAGTACTTC. It specifies CASSTGTAKGTQYF.

The chain links TRBV4-1 to TRBJ1-2, with D unclear. The CDR3 is 13 amino acids. V gave up 0 bases and J gave up 13 bases, with 15 bases separating them. CDR1 is MGHRA and CDR2 is YSYEKL in the germline V gene. CDR3 amino acids: CASSQEWPAPSTF. The DNA of the CDR3 is TGCGCCAGCAGCCAAGAATGGCCGGCGCCAAGCACCTTC.

The chain recombines TRBV7-9 with TRBJ2-2; possibly TRBD2 for D (6 bases). Germline-derived CDR1 and CDR2 are SEHNR and FQNEAQ (reference sequence). V was cut by 1 base and J by 0 bases, with 9 bases left in between. The CDR3 is 16 amino acids. The CDR3 nucleotides are TGTGCCAGCAGCTTAGAACTAGCCTCGAACACCGGGGAGCTGTTTTTT. Amino acids: CASSLELASNTGELFF. The full variable domain, completed using reference TRBV7-9 and TRBJ2-2, is DTGVSQNPRHKITKRGQNVTFRCDPISEHNRLYWYRQTLGQGPEFLTYFQNEAQLEKSRLLSDRFSAERPKGSFSTLEIQRTEQGDSAMYLCASSLELASNTGELFFGEGSRLTVL.

J is TRBJ2-2 and V is TRBV13; maybe TRBD2 (6 bases). V was shortened by 4 bases and J by 6 bases, with 12 bases between the two germline ends. Germline CDR1 PRHDT, CDR2 FYEKMQ (reference sequence). The CDR3 runs to 14 residues. The CDR3 here is CASSSGTQAGELFF. The CDR3 nucleotides are TGTGCCAGCAGCTCCGGGACTCAAGCCGGGGAGCTGTTTTTT.

This chain joins TRBV5-5 and TRBJ2-7, with 10 bases identical to TRBD2. The CDR3 runs to 14 residues. Germline CDR1 is SGHKS and CDR2 is YYEKEE (reference sequence). The V gene end was trimmed by 4 bases and the J gene end by 5 bases; junction bases not matched to a gene: 6. CDR3 bases: TGTGCCAGCAGCCGTGGGACTAGCGAAAACGAGCAGTACTTC. Amino acid sequence: CASSRGTSENEQYF.